The clone carrying this T cell receptor (beta chain) has a handful of counts. Its target is unknown. This entry is derived from a study of T cell repertoires in cytomegalovirus infection. On the study more broadly: Indicated by public TCR beta signatures were CMV infection and matching HLA type.

General study results and limits: CMV carriers having the relevant HLA were flagged by cumulative public TCR beta family frequency. What dominated the ex vivo response were HLA-C-restricted CMV-specific TCR beta clonotypes.

TCRdb called the reads again in MiXCR, with one record for every CDR3 protein. The table lists around 530,000 distinct CDR3 sequences, 16% of them singletons. V was shortened by 4 bases and J by 3 bases, with 24 bases between the two germline ends. Per the germline V gene, CDR1 is MGHRA and CDR2 is YSYEKL. The length of the CDR3 is 18 residues. The sequenced sample was CD8+ T cells from PBMCs. This receptor was obtained from a human donor in good health (CMV status not recorded). Some clones in this sample may be carry-over from other donors' samples. V gene TRBV4-1 combines with J gene TRBJ1-1, with a weak D call TRBD1 (5 bases). CDR3 coding DNA: TGCGCCAGCAGCCCAATGGGGAGACGGACACTCGGGGACACTGAAGCTTTCTTT. Translating it yields CASSPMGRRTLGDTEAFF.